The 29 T cell receptor beta chains reported below all come from one sample, sequenced in a study of T cells in Graves' hyperthyroidism and ophthalmopathy. RNA transcripts were the template for amplifying TCR beta CDR3 regions. The HTBI primer set drove a first-round RT-PCR of the TCR CDR3. TCRdb re-derived calls from the multiplex PCR reads in MiXCR, one entry per CDR3 protein. The data contain hundreds of thousands of distinct CDR3 sequences, about a third of them seen just once; the ten biggest clones take up around 30%. What was sequenced was blood. Receptor source: a woman between 40 and 55 years old with Graves' hyperthyroidism.

This clonotype was counted ten times or more. This chain connects TRBV6-5 to TRBJ1-3; D uncertain. Trimming left V 0 bases short and J 0 bases short, with 9 bases between. Germline V gene sequence: CDR1 MNHEY, CDR2 SVGAGI. The CDR3 runs to 16 residues. The CDR3 region is CASSYSTVGSGNTIYF. In DNA, the CDR3 is TGTGCCAGCAGTTACTCGACGGTTGGCTCTGGAAACACCATATATTTT.

The V gene is TRBV19, the J gene TRBJ1-4; the match to TRBD1 covers 10 bases. Germline assignment: CDR1 LNHDA and CDR2 SQIVND (reference sequence). V lost 8 bases and J lost 5; bases outside the gene matches: 5. CDR3 size: 14 residues. CDR3 in amino acids: CASVDRGRNEKLFF. The CDR3 coding sequence is TGTGCCAGTGTAGACAGGGGGCGAAATGAAAAACTGTTTTTT. The variable domain in full, completed from reference TRBV19 and TRBJ1-4, reads DGGITQSPKYLFRKEGQNVTLSCEQNLNHDAMYWYRQDPGQGLRLIYYSQIVNDFQKGDIAEGYSVSREKKESFPLTVTSAQKNPTAFYLCASVDRGRNEKLFFGSGTQLSVL.

This clonotype was seen more than once but under ten times. This chain connects TRBV11-3 to TRBJ1-1; 7 nucleotides line up with TRBD1. With 4 bases clipped from V and 6 bases from J, the junction kept 14 bases outside the gene matches. The CDR3 runs to 16 residues. Germline loops: CDR1 SGHNT, CDR2 YENEEA. The CDR3 sequence is CASSSWDRPNGAEAFF. Written as DNA, the CDR3 is TGTGCCAGCAGCTCATGGGACAGACCCAATGGGGCTGAAGCTTTCTTT.

The CDR3 loop is CASRLGQGGSEAFF. DNA of the CDR3: TGTGCCAGCAGGCTTGGACAGGGGGGATCTGAAGCTTTCTTT. V usage is TRBV2 and J usage is TRBJ1-1, with 10 positions matching TRBD1. V was clipped by 6 bases and J by 6 bases; unmatched bases: 7. This CDR3 has 14 amino acids. Germline V lookup: CDR1 SNHLY, CDR2 FYNNEI.

This clonotype was observed at least ten times. This chain connects TRBV7-6 to TRBJ1-5, with D perhaps TRBD1 (6 bases). V lost 3 bases, J lost 0 bases, and 9 bases lay in between. There are 15 residues in the CDR3. CDR1 and CDR2 from the germline V gene are SGHVS and FNYEAQ. The DNA for the CDR3 is TGTGCCAGCAGCTTGGGGGGGGCTAGCAATCAGCCCCAGCATTTT. This gives the protein CASSLGGASNQPQHF.

V is TRBV7-9 and J is TRBJ1-1; TRBD1 is a possible D gene (6 bases). CDR1 is SEHNR, CDR2 FQNEAQ, per germline (reference sequence). V was cut by 6 bases and J by 11 bases, with 16 bases left in between. The CDR3 is 12 residues long. As DNA, the CDR3 is TGTGCCAGCAGTTTTGTGGGGGCTGGGGCTTTCTTT. Translated, it gives CASSFVGAGAFF.

The chain couples TRBV19 to TRBJ1-2; D is uncertain. CDR1 and CDR2 (germline): LNHDA, SQIVND (reference sequence). The CDR3 has 11 residues. Trimming removed 7 bases at V and 11 bases at J, with 14 bases between. The CDR3 nucleotides are TGTGCCAGTAAGCGAGACAAATGGTACACCTTC. This encodes CASKRDKWYTF.

This clonotype came up a few times. For the CDR3, the DNA is TGTGCCAGCCTAAAGGCCCCTGGGGCCAACGTCCTGACTTTC. Translation gives CASLKAPGANVLTF. The rearrangement links TRBV10-3 to TRBJ2-6; D remains unclear. The CDR3 runs to 14 residues. Trimming cost V 10 bases and J 2 bases, with 12 bases left between them. Germline V gene data show CDR1 as ENHRY and CDR2 as SYGVKD.

The CDR3 protein is CASSRLSGQKTEAFF. CDR3 sequence (DNA): TGTGCCAGCAGCCGACTCTCAGGGCAGAAAACTGAAGCTTTCTTT. V and J are TRBV12-3 or TRBV12-4 and TRBJ1-1, with D maybe TRBD1 (5 bases). V was cut by 6 bases and J by 5 bases, with 19 bases left in between. This CDR3 contains 15 residues.

J is TRBJ2-1 and V is TRBV7-6; D unresolved. The CDR3 consists of 15 residues. Germline lookup yields CDR1 SGHVS and CDR2 FNYEAQ. Trimming took 5 bases from V and 0 from J, leaving 11 bases between them. The CDR3 sequence: CASSQYLSSYNEQFF. DNA of the CDR3: TGTGCCAGCAGCCAGTATCTTAGCTCCTACAATGAGCAGTTCTTC.

The sample holds many counts of this clonotype. The V and J genes are TRBV7-9 and TRBJ1-6, with a tentative D call TRBD1 (6 bases). Trimming shortened V by 9 bases and J by 7 bases, and 16 bases separated the two germline ends. This CDR3 has 14 amino acids. CDR1 SEHNR and CDR2 FQNEAQ come from the germline V gene (reference sequence). The CDR3 DNA reads as TGTGCCAGTGAAAAACAGGGTGGGAATTCACCCCTCCACTTT. Encoded protein: CASEKQGGNSPLHF.

The rearrangement links TRBV2 to TRBJ2-7; no reliable D call. The germline CDR1 and CDR2 sequences are SNHLY and FYNNEI. V was pared by 2 bases and J by 2 bases, with 10 bases between. The CDR3 extends over 14 amino acids. The CDR3 spells CASSEMVGTYEQYF. CDR3 in DNA: TGTGCCAGCAGTGAAATGGTGGGGACCTACGAGCAGTACTTC.

This clonotype showed up just once. A much larger clone is a single base away; this may be a read error. This rearrangement joins TRBV6-4 to TRBJ1-2; 9 bases map to TRBD1. The germline CDR1 and CDR2 sequences are MRHNA and SNTAGT. Unmatched junction bases numbered 8, after V lost 0 bases and J lost 9 bases. This CDR3 has 15 residues. CDR3 sequence reads: CASSDSDRGLYSYTF. CDR3 coding DNA: TGTGCCAGCAGTGACTCGGACAGGGGTTTATATAGCTACACCTTC.

The table lists this clonotype with a count of one. This chain connects TRBV5-1 to TRBJ2-2; possible D gene TRBD1, 5 bases. The CDR3 runs 16 residues. The V gene lost 0 bases and the J gene lost 3 bases, with 12 bases spanning the gap. From germline, CDR1 is SGHRS and CDR2 YFSETQ. This CDR3 is CASSLGQLPYTGELFF. CDR3 sequence (DNA): TGCGCCAGCAGCTTGGGACAGTTACCCTACACCGGGGAGCTGTTTTTT.

This chain links TRBV4-3 with TRBJ1-2; 11 bases fit TRBD1. V lost 0 bases, J lost 3 bases, and 3 bases stayed unmatched. Per germline, CDR1 LGHNA and CDR2 YSLEER. CDR3 length: 16 amino acids. The CDR3: CASSQDLGQGDYGYTF. Here the CDR3 DNA reads TGCGCCAGCAGCCAAGATCTGGGACAGGGGGACTATGGCTACACCTTC.

The table lists this clonotype with many counts. One end of the junction does not line up with germline, which may come from a read error. The chain links TRBV5-1 to TRBJ2-2; TRBD1 is a possible D gene (6 bases). CDR1 and CDR2 from the germline V gene are SGHRS and YFSETQ. This CDR3 has 13 residues. Here the CDR3 DNA reads TGTGCCAGCAGCTTTCAGGGGACCGGGGAGCTGTTTTTT. Protein: CASSFQGTGELFF.

This clonotype has a handful of counts. The chain is built from TRBV4-3 and TRBJ1-2; 7 bases are a match to TRBD1. V was clipped by 4 bases and J by 1 base; unmatched bases: 6. The CDR3 is made up of 15 amino acids. CDR1 is LGHNA and CDR2 is YSLEER in the germline V gene. DNA of the CDR3: TGCGCCAGCAGCCCTACCCGACAGGGTAACTATGGCTACACCTTC. Its translation is CASSPTRQGNYGYTF.

This clonotype was seen ten or more times. One end of the junction is discordant with germline, which a read error may explain. The genes are TRBV18 and TRBJ2-5, with D possibly matching TRBD1 (6 bases). This CDR3 contains 13 residues. Germline-derived CDR1 and CDR2 are KGHSH and LQKENI. CDR3 amino acids: CASSPGQQETQYF. In DNA, the CDR3 is TGCGCCAGCAGCCCAGGACAGCAAGAGACCCAGTACTTC.

V is TRBV7-9 and J is TRBJ2-7; D not certain. Per germline, CDR1 SEHNR and CDR2 FQNEAQ (reference sequence). Trimming pared 2 bases from V and 5 bases from J, leaving 10 bases between. There are 13 residues in the CDR3. The CDR3 sequence is CASSLWAYDEQYF. As DNA, the CDR3 is TGTGCCAGCAGCTTATGGGCATACGACGAGCAGTACTTC.

This clonotype was counted many times. The chain recombines TRBV10-3 with TRBJ1-5, with a weak D call TRBD1 (5 bases). The CDR3 runs to 14 residues. Germline V CDR1 and CDR2: ENHRY, SYGVKD. Trimming left V 2 bases short and J 5 bases short, with 10 bases between. The DNA for the CDR3 is TGTGCCATCAGTGAGGGGGGGGGGGATCAGCCCCAGCATTTT. Its translation is CAISEGGGDQPQHF.

This clonotype turned up a few times. The gene calls are TRBV4-2 and TRBJ1-1; the D gene is possibly TRBD1 (5 bases). This CDR3 is 15 amino acids long. The V end lost 0 bases, the J end lost 1 base, and 9 bases lay between the germline ends. The germline V gene encodes CDR1 LGHNA and CDR2 YNFKEQ. CDR3 bases: TGTGCCAGCAGCCAAGATCGGGACCAGAACACTGAAGCTTTCTTT. This translates into CASSQDRDQNTEAFF.

Turning to this clonotype: This may come from a read error, since a much larger clone is one base off. J is TRBJ1-5 and V is TRBV6-6, with D hard to call. The CDR3 is made up of 12 amino acids. The V end lost 6 bases, the J end lost 5 bases, and 8 bases lay between the germline ends. Germline V gene lookup returns CDR1 MNHNY and CDR2 SVGAGI (reference sequence). The chain's CDR3 is CASSHPDQPQHF. The CDR3 bases are TGTGCCAGCAGCCATCCCGATCAGCCCCAGCATTTT.

As to this clonotype: A much larger clone is a single base away; this may be a read error. The rearrangement joins TRBV10-3 to TRBJ1-4; D uncertain. The CDR3 runs 13 residues. Germline values: CDR1 ENHRY, CDR2 SYGVKD. This chain's CDR3 is CASSPWRHEKLFF. The CDR3, as DNA: TGTGCCAGCAGTCCGTGGAGACATGAAAAACTGTTTTTT.

The sample holds many counts of this clonotype. The chain links TRBV5-1 to TRBJ1-2; the D is unclear. Germline V lookup: CDR1 SGHRS, CDR2 YFSETQ. CDR3 length: 11 amino acids. Between the trimmed V and J ends, which lost 7 bases and 5 bases, there was a span of 9 bases. CDR3 nucleotide sequence: TGCGCCAGCGGCTCCGCTTATGGCTACACCTTC. Translation gives CASGSAYGYTF.

The rearrangement links TRBV20-1 to TRBJ2-2, with D perhaps matching TRBD1 or TRBD2 (6 bases each). The CDR3 spans 15 residues. The V gene's germline CDR1 is DFQATT and CDR2 SNEGSKA (reference sequence). V gave up 4 bases and J gave up 3 bases, with 15 bases separating them. Here the CDR3 reads CSATRVGGDTGELFF. The CDR3 DNA reads TGCAGTGCTACCCGGGTGGGGGGCGACACCGGGGAGCTGTTTTTT.

This clonotype was seen a handful of times. V and J are TRBV29-1 and TRBJ1-4; D remains ambiguous. The germline V and J ends were trimmed by 7 bases and 4 bases, with 13 bases remaining between them. Germline values: CDR1 SQVTM, CDR2 ANQGSEA. The CDR3 consists of 13 residues. The CDR3 nucleotides are TGCAGCGGGATTGACGGCGGTAATGAAAAACTGTTTTTT. Translated: CSGIDGGNEKLFF.

CDR3 sequence: CASSSLTGVRTEAFF. The CDR3 coding sequence is TGTGCCAGCAGTTCCTTGACAGGGGTTAGGACTGAAGCTTTCTTT. V usage is TRBV6-2 or TRBV6-3 and J usage is TRBJ1-1; 8 bases fit TRBD1. Trimming cost V 4 bases and J 5 bases; bases outside gene matches: 9. The germline CDR1 and CDR2 sequences are MNHEY and SVGEGT. The CDR3 contains 15 residues.

At least ten counts were recorded for this clonotype. V and J are TRBV6-5 and TRBJ1-5; no reliable D call. Per the germline V gene, CDR1 is MNHEY and CDR2 is SVGAGI. The V end lost 2 bases, the J end lost 5 bases, and 7 bases lay between the germline ends. This CDR3 has 13 amino acids. The CDR3 coding sequence is TGTGCCAGCAGTTACGGCACCTATCAGCCCCAGCATTTT. This encodes CASSYGTYQPQHF.

V and J are TRBV12-3 or TRBV12-4 and TRBJ1-4; D may be TRBD1 (6 bases). The CDR3 runs to 13 residues. V was cut by 5 bases and J by 8 bases, with 12 bases left in between. Written as DNA, the CDR3 is TGTGCCAGCAGTACGGGGGGCGGCGAAAAACTGTTTTTT. Amino acids: CASSTGGGEKLFF.